These 18 T cell receptor beta chains came from one sample sequenced in a study of cytomegalovirus exposure and HLA in healthy donors (dated by TCRdb to 2016 to 2017). Library construction relied on the immunoSEQ multiplex PCR assay. For the multiplex PCR, a mixture combining 60 forward primers for TCR Vbeta segments and 13 reverse primers for TCR Jbeta segments was used. As stored in TCRdb, this immuneACCESS dataset retains in-frame rearrangements with V and J assigned. A fraction of the clones does not appear; measured against another copy, unresolved V genes explain less than half of the discrepancy, and the remainder lacks a known reason. The table held for this sample gives under 150,000 clones. Of the sample, roughly 2.6% is held by the ten largest clones. The sequencing sample was made of PBMCs. All receptors derive from a man in his forties in good health and CMV-seronegative.

The chain joins TRBV13 to TRBJ1-6; 11 positions match TRBD1. This CDR3 comprises 16 residues. V lost 3 bases to trimming and J lost 6 bases; unmatched junction nucleotides: 4. The germline V gene encodes CDR1 PRHDT and CDR2 FYEKMQ (reference sequence). The CDR3 is CASSFGDRGVNSPLHF. As DNA, the CDR3 is TGTGCCAGCAGCTTCGGGGACAGGGGGGTTAATTCACCCCTCCACTTT.

The V gene is TRBV4-3, the J gene TRBJ1-2, with TRBD1 as a possible D gene (6 bases). The germline V and J ends were trimmed by 4 bases and 3 bases, with 15 bases remaining between them. The length of the CDR3 is 15 residues. Germline V lookup: CDR1 LGHNA, CDR2 YSLEER. The CDR3 DNA sequence: TGCGCCAGCAGCCTTAACATACAGGGATACTATGGCTACACCTTC. It translates to CASSLNIQGYYGYTF.

The chain employs TRBV7-2 and TRBJ2-1; D perhaps matches TRBD2 (7 bases). Trimming took off 3 bases at V and 1 base at J, with 13 bases between the two ends. The CDR3 length is 16 residues. The germline V gene has CDR1 SGHTA and CDR2 FQGNSA. The CDR3 sequence is CASSLQAGASYNEQFF. The CDR3 DNA follows: TGTGCCAGCAGCTTGCAGGCGGGGGCGTCCTACAATGAGCAGTTCTTC.

V gene TRBV5-1 combines with J gene TRBJ2-2, with 11 bases matching TRBD2. J was trimmed by 9 bases and V by 4 bases; bases with no gene match: 11. The CDR3 sequence is 16 residues long. Germline V gives CDR1 SGHRS, CDR2 YFSETQ. The CDR3 region is CASSPTSSGGARELFF. DNA for the CDR3: TGCGCCAGCAGCCCTACCAGTAGCGGGGGGGCCAGGGAGCTGTTTTTT.

The chain recombines TRBV7-6 with TRBJ1-2, with a possible D match to TRBD1 (6 bases). Trimming left V 5 bases short and J 8 bases short, with 15 bases between. The germline V gene has CDR1 SGHVS and CDR2 FNYEAQ. The CDR3 sequence is 13 residues long. The CDR3 nucleotides are TGTGCCAGCAGCCCCACAGGGTCCGTAGGCTACACCTTC. Translating it yields CASSPTGSVGYTF.

The gene calls are TRBV4-3 and TRBJ2-7, with D maybe TRBD1 (6 bases). V gave up 0 bases and J gave up 4 bases, with 10 bases separating them. The CDR3 extends over 14 amino acids. The germline V gene has CDR1 LGHNA and CDR2 YSLEER. CDR3 protein: CASSQDRGAYEQYF. Here the CDR3 DNA reads TGCGCCAGCAGCCAAGACAGGGGCGCTTACGAGCAGTACTTC.

V and J are TRBV13 and TRBJ2-7; no clear D. Germline V gene sequence: CDR1 PRHDT, CDR2 FYEKMQ (reference sequence). The CDR3 is 13 residues long. Trimming cost V 2 bases and J 6 bases, with 11 bases left between them. CDR3: CASSLLPLPEQYF. The CDR3 DNA is TGTGCCAGCAGCTTACTCCCCCTTCCCGAGCAGTACTTC.

The genes are TRBV7-9 and TRBJ2-1; a possible D gene is TRBD2 (6 bases). Germline V gene sequence: CDR1 SEHNR, CDR2 FQNEAQ (reference sequence). The CDR3 covers 19 residues. V gave up 5 bases and J gave up 0 bases, with 23 bases separating them. The CDR3 is CASSTWGLPTTSSYNEQFF. The CDR3 bases are TGTGCCAGCAGCACCTGGGGACTGCCTACAACGAGCTCCTACAATGAGCAGTTCTTC.

The rearrangement uses TRBV19 and TRBJ1-2, with 7 positions matching TRBD1. This CDR3 is 13 amino acids long. Germline loops: CDR1 LNHDA, CDR2 SQIVND (reference sequence). The V and J ends lost 8 bases and 5 bases, in that order; junction bases with no gene match: 8. Here the CDR3 reads CASSRARGYGYTF. The CDR3 bases are TGTGCCAGTTCCCGGGCCAGGGGGTATGGCTACACCTTC.

The rearrangement joins TRBV6-5 to TRBJ1-2; 7 positions match TRBD1. Germline values: CDR1 MNHEY, CDR2 SVGAGI. This CDR3 comprises 16 residues. Trimming removed 2 bases from V and 0 bases from J; junction bases left unmatched: 6. The CDR3 loop is CASSYQGTAANYGYTF. The CDR3, as DNA: TGTGCCAGCAGTTACCAGGGGACAGCAGCTAACTATGGCTACACCTTC.

The rearrangement uses TRBV18 and TRBJ2-7; 7 positions agree with TRBD1. The CDR3 spans 15 residues. Trimming at V came to 2 bases and at J to 3 bases, leaving 7 bases not matched to a gene. CDR1 is KGHSH, CDR2 LQKENI, per germline. CDR3 bases: TGTGCCAGCTCACCATTCCGGGACAGCCTCTACGAGCAGTACTTC. Its translation: CASSPFRDSLYEQYF.

The chain has TRBV5-1 and TRBJ2-3; 8 bases agree with TRBD2. The junction had 6 bases not matched to a gene; V was cut back by 6 bases and J by 0 bases. The CDR3 has 15 residues. Per the germline V gene, CDR1 is SGHRS and CDR2 is YFSETQ. In DNA form, the CDR3 reads TGCGCCAGCACCCGGGGGGGTGCTAGCACAGATACGCAGTATTTT. Translation: CASTRGGASTDTQYF.

The chain employs TRBV5-1 and TRBJ2-3; TRBD1 matches at 10 bases. CDR1 SGHRS and CDR2 YFSETQ come from the germline V gene. The CDR3 is made up of 17 amino acids. The J segment lost 3 bases and the V segment lost 4 bases, leaving 11 bases of the junction unmatched. This CDR3 reads CASSPGTGDKRTDTQYF. The DNA of the CDR3 is TGCGCCAGCAGCCCCGGGACAGGGGACAAGAGAACAGATACGCAGTATTTT.

The chain uses TRBV4-1 and TRBJ1-1; D perhaps matches TRBD1 (6 bases). The germline V and J ends were trimmed by 2 bases and 4 bases, with 17 bases remaining between them. The CDR3 runs to 16 residues. Germline assignment: CDR1 MGHRA and CDR2 YSYEKL. CDR3 DNA: TGCGCCAGCAGCCAAACGGACAGTCTACGGTCCACTGAAGCTTTCTTT. The encoded protein is CASSQTDSLRSTEAFF.

The chain recombines TRBV4-2 with TRBJ2-1; TRBD2 agrees at 10 bases. Germline CDR1 is LGHNA and CDR2 is YNFKEQ. Losses at the gene ends were 1 base for V and 12 bases for J; bases not matched to a gene: 3. This CDR3 region has 13 residues. The DNA of the CDR3 is TGTGCCAGCAGCCAAGGAGCTAGCGGGGGGCAGTTCTTC. Residues: CASSQGASGGQFF.

V is TRBV6-1 and J is TRBJ2-7; 11 bases are a match to TRBD1. Germline assignment: CDR1 MNHNS and CDR2 SASEGT. This CDR3 has 15 amino acids. Trimming cost V 3 bases and J 3 bases; bases outside gene matches: 4. CDR3 amino acids: CASSEYGTGGYEQYF. The CDR3, as DNA: TGTGCCAGCAGTGAGTATGGGACAGGGGGCTACGAGCAGTACTTC.

The CDR3 DNA reads as TGTGCCATCAAAGGACACGTGAACACTGAAGCTTTCTTT. This sequence encodes CAIKGHVNTEAFF. The chain carries TRBV10-3 and TRBJ1-1; D is perhaps TRBD1 (5 bases). With 7 bases removed from V and 0 bases from J, the gap between germline ends came to 9 bases. The CDR3 spans 13 residues. CDR1 is ENHRY and CDR2 is SYGVKD in the germline V gene.

The CDR3 protein is CASRDTRSTNEKLFF. The CDR3 DNA sequence: TGTGCCAGCAGGGACACCAGATCAACTAATGAAAAACTGTTTTTT. The genes are TRBV25-1 and TRBJ1-4, with D possibly TRBD1 on 5 matching bases. In germline, CDR1 is MGHDK, CDR2 SYGVNS. The CDR3 is 15 amino acids. The V and J ends lost 6 bases and 0 bases respectively, with 11 bases between them.